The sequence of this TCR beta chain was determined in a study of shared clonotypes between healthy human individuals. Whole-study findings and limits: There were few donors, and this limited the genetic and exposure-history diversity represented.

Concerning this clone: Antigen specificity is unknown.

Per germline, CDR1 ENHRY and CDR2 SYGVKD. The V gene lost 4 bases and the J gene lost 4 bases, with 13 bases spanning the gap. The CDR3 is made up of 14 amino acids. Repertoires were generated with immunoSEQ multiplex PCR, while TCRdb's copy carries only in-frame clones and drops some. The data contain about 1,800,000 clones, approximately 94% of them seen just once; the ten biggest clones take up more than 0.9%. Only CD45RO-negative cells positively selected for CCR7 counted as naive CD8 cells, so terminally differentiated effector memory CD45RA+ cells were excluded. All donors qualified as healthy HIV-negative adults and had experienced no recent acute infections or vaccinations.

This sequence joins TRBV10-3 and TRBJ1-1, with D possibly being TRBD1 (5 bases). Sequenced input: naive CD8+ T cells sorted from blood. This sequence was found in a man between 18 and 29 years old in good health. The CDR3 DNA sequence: TGTGCCATCAGTGTCGAGGGGCATGGCACTGAAGCTTTCTTT. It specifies CAISVEGHGTEAFF.